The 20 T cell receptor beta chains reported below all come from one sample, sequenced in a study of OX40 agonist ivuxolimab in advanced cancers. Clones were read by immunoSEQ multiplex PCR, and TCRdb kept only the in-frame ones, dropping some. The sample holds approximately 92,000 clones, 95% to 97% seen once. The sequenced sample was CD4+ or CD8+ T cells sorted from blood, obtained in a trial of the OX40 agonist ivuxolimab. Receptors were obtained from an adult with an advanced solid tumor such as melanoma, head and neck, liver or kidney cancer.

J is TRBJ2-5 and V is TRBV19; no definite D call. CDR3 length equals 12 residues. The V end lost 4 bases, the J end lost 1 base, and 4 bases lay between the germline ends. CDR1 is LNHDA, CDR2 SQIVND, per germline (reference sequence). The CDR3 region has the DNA TGTGCCAGTAGTACAAGCCAAGAGACCCAGTACTTC. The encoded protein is CASSTSQETQYF.

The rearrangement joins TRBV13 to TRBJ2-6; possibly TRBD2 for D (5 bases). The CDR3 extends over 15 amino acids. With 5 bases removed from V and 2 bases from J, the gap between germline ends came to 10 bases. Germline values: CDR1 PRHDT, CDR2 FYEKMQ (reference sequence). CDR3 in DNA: TGTGCCAGCAGCCTACGGGAACCTGGGGCCAACGTCCTGACTTTC. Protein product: CASSLREPGANVLTF.

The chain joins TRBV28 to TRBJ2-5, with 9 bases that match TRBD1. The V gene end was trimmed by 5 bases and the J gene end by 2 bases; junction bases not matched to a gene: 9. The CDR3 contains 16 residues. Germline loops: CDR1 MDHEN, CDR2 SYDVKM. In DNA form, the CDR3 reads TGTGCCAGCAGTCCCTCGGACAGGGGCGATCAAGAGACCCAGTACTTC. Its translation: CASSPSDRGDQETQYF.

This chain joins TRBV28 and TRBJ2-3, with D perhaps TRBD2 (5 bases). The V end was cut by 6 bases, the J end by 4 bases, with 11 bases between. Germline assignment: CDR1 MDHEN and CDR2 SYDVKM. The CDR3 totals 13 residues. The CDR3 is CASRGLGSDTQYF. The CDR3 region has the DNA TGTGCCAGCAGAGGACTCGGTTCAGATACGCAGTATTTT.

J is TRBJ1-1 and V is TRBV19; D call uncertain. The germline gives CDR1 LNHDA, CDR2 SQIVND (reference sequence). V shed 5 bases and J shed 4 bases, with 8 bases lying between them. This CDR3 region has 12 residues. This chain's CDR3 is CASSAGSTEAFF. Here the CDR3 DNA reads TGTGCCAGTAGTGCGGGGAGCACTGAAGCTTTCTTT.

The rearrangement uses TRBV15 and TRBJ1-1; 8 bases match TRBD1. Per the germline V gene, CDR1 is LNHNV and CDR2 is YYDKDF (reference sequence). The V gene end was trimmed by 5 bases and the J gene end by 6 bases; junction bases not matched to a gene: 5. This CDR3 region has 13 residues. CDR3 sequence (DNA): TGTGCCACCAGCCTTGACAGGGGTGCTGAAGCTTTCTTT. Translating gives CATSLDRGAEAFF.

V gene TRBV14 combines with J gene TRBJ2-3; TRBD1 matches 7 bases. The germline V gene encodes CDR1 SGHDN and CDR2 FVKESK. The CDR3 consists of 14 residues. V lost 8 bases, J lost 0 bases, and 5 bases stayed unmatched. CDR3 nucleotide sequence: TGTGCCAGCGCGGACAGGTTAAGCACAGATACGCAGTATTTT. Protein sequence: CASADRLSTDTQYF.

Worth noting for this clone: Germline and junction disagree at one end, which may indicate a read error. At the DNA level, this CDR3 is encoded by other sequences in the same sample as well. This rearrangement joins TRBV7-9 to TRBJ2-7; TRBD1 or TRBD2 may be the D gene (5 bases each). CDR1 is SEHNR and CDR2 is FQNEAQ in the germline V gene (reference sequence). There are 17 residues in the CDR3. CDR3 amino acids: CASSLAPWQGDSYEQYF. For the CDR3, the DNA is TGTGCCAGCAGTTTAGCGCCTTGGCAGGGAGACTCCTACGAGCAGTACTTC.

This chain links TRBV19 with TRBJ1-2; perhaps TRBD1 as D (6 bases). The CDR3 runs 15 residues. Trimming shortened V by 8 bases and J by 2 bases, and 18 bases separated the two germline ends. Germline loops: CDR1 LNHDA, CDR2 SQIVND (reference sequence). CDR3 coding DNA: TGTGCCAGTCACTCCGGGGGGGGCATCAACTATGGCTACACCTTC. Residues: CASHSGGGINYGYTF. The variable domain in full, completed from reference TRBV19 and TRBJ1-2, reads DGGITQSPKYLFRKEGQNVTLSCEQNLNHDAMYWYRQDPGQGLRLIYYSQIVNDFQKGDIAEGYSVSREKKESFPLTVTSAQKNPTAFYLCASHSGGGINYGYTFGSGTRLTVV.

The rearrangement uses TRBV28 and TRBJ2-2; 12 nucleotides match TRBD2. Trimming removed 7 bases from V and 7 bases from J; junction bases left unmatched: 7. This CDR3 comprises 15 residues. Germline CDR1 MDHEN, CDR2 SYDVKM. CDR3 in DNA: TGTGCCAGCACCCTAGCGGGAGGGCCTGGCGGGGAGCTGTTTTTT. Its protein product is CASTLAGGPGGELFF. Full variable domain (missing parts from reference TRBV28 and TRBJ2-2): DVKVTQSSRYLVKRTGEKVFLECVQDMDHENMFWYRQDPGLGLRLIYFSYDVKMKEKGDIPEGYSVSREKKERFSLILESASTNQTSMYLCASTLAGGPGGELFFGEGSRLTVL.

CDR3 bases: TGTGCCAGCAGTCGAACAGGGAGCACAGATACGCAGTATTTT. It codes for CASSRTGSTDTQYF. The V gene is TRBV27, the J gene TRBJ2-3, with D possibly TRBD1 on 6 matching bases. Germline assignment: CDR1 MNHEY and CDR2 SMNVEV (reference sequence). The CDR3 spans 14 residues. Deletions cut 5 bases from V and 0 bases from J, with 9 bases between.

The CDR3: CASSLKGYSYEQYF. The CDR3 bases are TGTGCCAGCAGCTTAAAGGGCTACTCCTACGAGCAGTACTTC. The chain couples TRBV7-2 to TRBJ2-7, with D unclear. V was pared by 2 bases and J by 0 bases, with 8 bases between. The CDR3 is 14 amino acids. Looked up from germline, CDR1 is SGHTA and CDR2 is FQGNSA.

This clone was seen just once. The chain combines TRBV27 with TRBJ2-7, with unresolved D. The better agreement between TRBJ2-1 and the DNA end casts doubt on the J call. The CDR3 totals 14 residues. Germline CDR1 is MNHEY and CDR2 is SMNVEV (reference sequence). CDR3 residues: CASSLRRIYNEQFF. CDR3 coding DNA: TGTGCCAGCAGTTTAAGGCGGATCTACAATGAGCAGTTCTTC.

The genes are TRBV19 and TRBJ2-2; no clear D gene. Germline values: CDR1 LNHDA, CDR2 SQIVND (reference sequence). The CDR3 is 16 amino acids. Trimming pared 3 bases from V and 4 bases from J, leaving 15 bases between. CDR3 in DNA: TGTGCCAGTAGTATCGATTCGGACGACCTCACCGGGGAGCTGTTTTTT. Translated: CASSIDSDDLTGELFF.

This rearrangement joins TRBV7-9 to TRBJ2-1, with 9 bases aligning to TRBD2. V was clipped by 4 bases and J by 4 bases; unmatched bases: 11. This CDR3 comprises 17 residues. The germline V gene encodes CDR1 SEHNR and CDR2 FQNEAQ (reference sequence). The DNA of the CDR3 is TGTGCCAGCAGCTCGTATGGGAGGCGGGAGGGTTACAATGAGCAGTTCTTC. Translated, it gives CASSSYGRREGYNEQFF.

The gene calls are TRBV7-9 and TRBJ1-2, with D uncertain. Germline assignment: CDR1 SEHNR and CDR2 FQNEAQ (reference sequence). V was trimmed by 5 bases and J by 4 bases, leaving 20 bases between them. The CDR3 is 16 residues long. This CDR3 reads CASSPLEARLGYGYTF. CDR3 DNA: TGTGCCAGCAGCCCTCTCGAGGCTAGGTTGGGCTATGGCTACACCTTC.

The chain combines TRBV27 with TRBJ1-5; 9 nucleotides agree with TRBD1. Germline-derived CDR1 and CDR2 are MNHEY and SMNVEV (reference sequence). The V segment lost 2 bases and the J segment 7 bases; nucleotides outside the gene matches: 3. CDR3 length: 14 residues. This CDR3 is CASSLGTGNQPQHF. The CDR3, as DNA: TGTGCCAGCAGTTTAGGGACAGGGAACCAGCCCCAGCATTTT.

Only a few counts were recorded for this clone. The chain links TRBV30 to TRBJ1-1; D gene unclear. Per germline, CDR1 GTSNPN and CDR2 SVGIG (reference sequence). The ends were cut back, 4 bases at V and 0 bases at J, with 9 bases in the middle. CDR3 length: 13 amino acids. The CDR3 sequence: CAWMVGMNTEAFF. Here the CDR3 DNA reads TGTGCCTGGATGGTGGGGATGAACACTGAAGCTTTCTTT.

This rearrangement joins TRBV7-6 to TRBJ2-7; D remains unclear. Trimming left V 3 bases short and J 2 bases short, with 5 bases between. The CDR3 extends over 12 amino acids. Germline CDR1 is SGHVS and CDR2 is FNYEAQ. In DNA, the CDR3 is TGTGCCAGCAGCTTTACGCCCTACGAGCAGTACTTC. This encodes CASSFTPYEQYF.

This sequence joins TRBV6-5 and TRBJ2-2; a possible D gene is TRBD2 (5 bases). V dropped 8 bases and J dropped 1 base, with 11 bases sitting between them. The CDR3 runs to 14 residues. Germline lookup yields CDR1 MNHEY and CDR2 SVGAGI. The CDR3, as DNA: TGTGCCAGCGCCTACGGGGAGAACACCGGGGAGCTGTTTTTT. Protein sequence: CASAYGENTGELFF.